A single sample is the source of the 6 T cell receptor beta chains below, sequenced in a study of CD8 T cells in Susac syndrome. Reverse transcription of about 0.5 to 1 ug RNA used random hexamers. TCRdb re-called the immunoSEQ multiplex PCR reads through MiXCR, storing one row per CDR3 protein. The sample lists roughly 150,000 distinct CDR3 sequences; less than 95% were seen once. Sequencing was carried out using CD4+ T cells from PBMCs. The receptors stem from a human donor with multiple sclerosis.

The J gene is TRBJ2-3, the V gene TRBV7-2, with 15 bases lining up with TRBD2. Germline-derived CDR1 and CDR2 are SGHTA and FQGNSA. The CDR3 spans 16 residues. V trimming: 3 bases; J trimming: 7 bases; junction bases outside the gene matches: 5. DNA for the CDR3: TGTGCCAGCAGCTTCGGACTAGCGGGAGGGTGGAATACGCAGTATTTT. This sequence encodes CASSFGLAGGWNTQYF. Complete variable domain (other parts from reference TRBV7-2 and TRBJ2-3): GAGVSQSPSNKVTEKGKDVELRCDPISGHTALYWYRQSLGQGLEFLIYFQGNSAPDKSGLPSDRFSAERTGGSVSTLTIQRTQQEDSAVYLCASSFGLAGGWNTQYFGPGTRLTVL.

This rearrangement joins TRBV4-3 to TRBJ1-3, with 9 bases fitting TRBD1. The CDR3 length is 16 residues. With 4 bases clipped from V and 0 bases from J, the junction kept 4 bases outside the gene matches. The germline CDR1 and CDR2 sequences are LGHNA and YSLEER. The CDR3 spells CASSLGQGSSGNTIYF. The CDR3 region has the DNA TGCGCCAGCAGCCTTGGACAGGGGAGCTCTGGAAACACCATATATTTT.

V is TRBV3-1 and J is TRBJ2-5; TRBD1 is a possible D gene (6 bases). The CDR3 extends over 14 amino acids. The germline CDR1 and CDR2 sequences are LGHDT and YNNKEL (reference sequence). The V end was cut by 10 bases, the J end by 7 bases, with 22 bases between. CDR3 residues: CATKGTRTVGTQYF. The CDR3 DNA sequence: TGTGCCACCAAAGGGACGCGGACAGTTGGGACCCAGTACTTC.

The rearrangement joins TRBV7-3 to TRBJ1-1; 10 bases align to TRBD1. Trimming removed 5 bases from V and 4 bases from J; junction bases left unmatched: 7. Germline V CDR1 and CDR2: SGHTA, FQGTGA. This CDR3 region has 15 residues. In DNA, the CDR3 is TGTGCCAGCAGCCCTATCCGGGACAGGGGCACTGAAGCTTTCTTT. Its translation: CASSPIRDRGTEAFF.

The chain recombines TRBV27 with TRBJ2-7, with a possible D match to TRBD2 (6 bases). Germline CDR1 reads MNHEY; CDR2 reads SMNVEV (reference sequence). The CDR3 loop spans 18 amino acids. Trimming cost V 4 bases and J 1 base, with 23 bases left between them. The CDR3 protein is CASSSFSVGIGTSYEQYF. CDR3 nucleotide sequence: TGTGCCAGCAGTTCCTTCTCCGTCGGTATTGGGACTTCCTACGAGCAGTACTTC.

V and J are TRBV12-3 or TRBV12-4 and TRBJ1-5; D is possibly TRBD1 (6 bases). V lost 6 bases to trimming and J lost 8 bases, with 17 bases between them. This CDR3 spans 14 amino acids. The CDR3 loop reads CASSADSLSEPQHF. CDR3 coding DNA: TGTGCCAGCAGCGCGGACAGTTTAAGTGAGCCCCAGCATTTT.